A selection of T cell receptor beta chains follows, all from one sample in a study of tumor-infiltrating lymphocytes in localized non-small cell lung cancer. Clones were read by immunoSEQ multiplex PCR, and TCRdb kept only the in-frame ones, dropping some. The data contain around 17,000 clones, about 84% of them singletons. Sample: uninvolved lung tissue not adjacent to the tumor. The receptors were sampled from a human donor with non-small cell lung cancer. Each CDR3 is given with its conserved first and last residue. Fields, in order: J gene, clone size, D gene, V gene, CDR3 protein, CDR3 DNA. D genes are given only for firm matches. Part of the rows lack a size; the others show once, few, many or a class for expanded clones.

>TRBJ2-5|once|TRBD1|TRBV5-6
CASSSLGQGTETQYF
TGTGCCAGCAGCTCGCTGGGACAGGGCACGGAGACCCAGTACTTC
>TRBJ2-3|.|TRBD2|TRBV12-5
CASGTWAGGTDTQYF
TGTGCTAGTGGTACCTGGGCGGGGGGCACAGATACGCAGTATTTT
>TRBJ1-5|.|TRBD1|TRBV5-5
CASSFQGGSNQPQHF
TGTGCCAGCAGCTTTCAGGGGGGGAGCAATCAGCCCCAGCATTTT
>TRBJ1-1|once|.|TRBV15
CATSRAGPTVEAFF
TGTGCCACCAGCAGAGCGGGCCCGACAGTTGAAGCTTTCTTT
>TRBJ2-7|.|.|TRBV7-8
CASSVSGAYEQYF
TGTGCCAGCAGCGTCTCGGGGGCCTACGAGCAGTACTTC
>TRBJ2-7|.|.|TRBV10-3
CATYEGYEQYF
TGTGCCACCTATGAGGGTTACGAGCAGTACTTC
>TRBJ2-1|.|.|TRBV11-3
CASSQRWESNEQFF
TGTGCCAGCAGCCAGAGGTGGGAGAGCAATGAGCAGTTCTTC
>TRBJ2-1|.|.|TRBV5-1
CASSLVDNSYNEQFF
TGCGCCAGCAGCTTGGTAGATAACTCCTACAATGAGCAGTTCTTC
>TRBJ2-5|.|.|TRBV5-1
CASSPDGAQYF
TGCGCCAGCAGCCCCGATGGGGCCCAGTACTTC
>TRBJ1-2|.|TRBD1|TRBV6-1
CASRVTGGENYGYTF
TGTGCCAGCAGAGTAACAGGGGGCGAAAACTATGGCTACACCTTC
>TRBJ2-7|few|TRBD2|TRBV5-1
CASSLAGGGLVSEQYF
TGCGCCAGCAGCTTGGCGGGGGGGGGACTAGTAAGCGAGCAGTACTTC
>TRBJ2-1|.|TRBD1|TRBV30
CAWSLQRGQVYNEQFF
TGTGCCTGGAGCCTTCAACGGGGACAGGTATACAATGAGCAGTTCTTC
>TRBJ1-4|.|TRBD1|TRBV9
CASSASTGTGASFNEKLFF
TGTGCCAGCAGCGCCTCGACCGGGACAGGGGCTTCGTTTAATGAAAAACTGTTTTTT
>TRBJ2-3|medium-sized|.|TRBV19
CASHGDTQYF
TGTGCCAGTCACGGCGATACGCAGTATTTT
>TRBJ2-1|.|.|TRBV7-2
CASSFDSSSYNEQFF
TGTGCCAGCAGCTTTGACTCGAGCTCCTACAATGAGCAGTTCTTC
>TRBJ2-7|.|TRBD2|TRBV5-6
CASSLGGRSYEQYF
TGTGCCAGCAGCTTAGGCGGGAGGAGTTACGAGCAGTACTTC
>TRBJ1-5|.|TRBD1|TRBV5-1
CASSAYNRGQQPQHF
TGCGCCAGCAGCGCCTATAACAGGGGGCAGCAGCCCCAGCATTTT
>TRBJ1-5|.|.|TRBV2
CASLETRGSNQPQHF
TGTGCCAGCCTAGAGACCCGGGGAAGCAATCAGCCCCAGCATTTT
>TRBJ2-5|.|.|TRBV2
CASIADQETQYF
TGTGCCAGCATCGCGGACCAAGAGACCCAGTACTTC
>TRBJ2-7|.|TRBD2|TRBV11-2
CASSIWGAGVLEQYF
TGTGCCAGCAGCATTTGGGGAGCGGGAGTGCTCGAGCAGTACTTC
>TRBJ2-3|.|.|TRBV7-9
CASSLASGDTQYF
TGTGCCAGCAGCTTAGCGAGCGGGGATACGCAGTATTTT
>TRBJ2-1|.|.|TRBV11-2
CASSLIAGSYNEQFF
TGTGCCAGCAGCTTGATTGCAGGCTCCTACAATGAGCAGTTCTTC
>TRBJ2-5|.|.|TRBV5-4
CAWGRAETQYF
TGTGCCTGGGGTAGAGCAGAGACCCAGTACTTC
>TRBJ2-7|.|.|TRBV29-1
CSVDNSLEQYF
TGCAGCGTTGACAACAGCCTGGAGCAGTACTTC
>TRBJ1-1|.|TRBD1|TRBV7-9
CASSSSAETGSGTEAFF
TGTGCCAGCAGCTCCTCCGCCGAGACAGGGTCGGGAACTGAAGCTTTCTTT
>TRBJ1-1|.|TRBD1|TRBV10-3
CAIKGTGWNTEAFF
TGTGCCATCAAGGGGACAGGGTGGAACACTGAAGCTTTCTTT
>TRBJ2-5|.|.|TRBV9
CASSVGSLRETQYF
TGTGCCAGCAGCGTAGGGAGCCTACGAGAGACCCAGTACTTC
>TRBJ2-5|few|.|TRBV10-3
CASSSNIKETQYF
TGTGCCAGCAGTTCGAATATCAAAGAGACCCAGTACTTC
>TRBJ2-7|large|TRBD1|TRBV2
CASSEFEDRYTPYEQYF
TGTGCCAGCAGTGAATTCGAGGACAGGTATACCCCCTACGAGCAGTACTTC
>TRBJ1-1|few|.|TRBV27
CASSSRGSAFF
TGTGCCAGCAGTTCACGGGGGTCGGCTTTCTTT
>TRBJ1-4|.|TRBD1|TRBV7-6
CASSPGTGDEKLFF
TGTGCCAGCAGTCCCGGGACAGGGGATGAAAAACTGTTTTTT
>TRBJ2-1|once|.|TRBV11-3
CASSLGAVNPYNEQFF
TGTGCCAGCAGCTTAGGGGCGGTCAACCCCTACAATGAGCAGTTCTTC
>TRBJ2-5|.|TRBD1|TRBV2
CASGQGAIQETQYF
TGTGCCAGCGGACAGGGGGCAATCCAAGAGACCCAGTACTTC
>TRBJ2-1|.|.|TRBV19
CASSIWGGNNEQFF
TGTGCCAGTAGTATATGGGGTGGTAACAATGAGCAGTTCTTC
>TRBJ2-3|few|TRBD2|TRBV5-1
CASSRAGLKTDTQYF
TGCGCCAGCAGTCGAGCGGGGTTGAAAACAGATACGCAGTATTTT
>TRBJ1-5|.|.|TRBV6-6
CASSYPRGLQPQHF
TGTGCCAGCAGTTACCCCCGGGGCTTACAGCCCCAGCATTTT
>TRBJ1-2|.|TRBD1|TRBV19
CASSIVTGDGYTF
TGTGCCAGTAGTATAGTAACAGGGGATGGCTACACCTTC
>TRBJ1-1|.|.|TRBV5-1
CASSSQGLNTEAFF
TGCGCCAGCAGCTCTCAGGGGCTTAACACTGAAGCTTTCTTT
>TRBJ1-1|.|.|TRBV9
CASSGAGIEAFF
TGTGCCAGCAGCGGGGCCGGGATTGAAGCTTTCTTT
>TRBJ2-7|.|.|TRBV19
CASSIDPPNRVGKGSSYEQYF
TGTGCCAGTAGTATAGATCCCCCTAACAGGGTCGGCAAGGGAAGCTCCTACGAGCAGTACTTC
>TRBJ1-5|.|.|TRBV5-1
CASSPHGEDQPQHF
TGCGCCAGCAGCCCTCATGGGGAGGACCAGCCCCAGCATTTT
>TRBJ1-5|.|.|TRBV2
CASRGWSNQPQHF
TGTGCCAGCAGGGGTTGGAGCAATCAGCCCCAGCATTTT